What follows are 22 T cell receptor beta chains derived from one specimen sequenced in a study of blood T cell repertoires in COVID-19. TCRdb's table, derived via immunoSEQ multiplex PCR, lists solely in-frame clones and lacks some. The table has about 220,000 clones, about 80% seen once. Sequencing used peripheral blood. Receptors originate from a woman in her twenties or thirties who had recovered from COVID-19.

This clone was counted only a few times. This chain connects TRBV28 to TRBJ1-3; 7 nucleotides line up with TRBD1. CDR1 and CDR2 (germline): MDHEN, SYDVKM. The V and J ends lost 6 bases and 2 bases, in that order; junction bases with no gene match: 13. The CDR3 is 17 residues long. The CDR3 coding sequence is TGTGCCAGCAGCCGATACCTAGTGACAGGGACTGGAAACACCATATATTTT. The encoded protein is CASSRYLVTGTGNTIYF.

The CDR3 sequence: CSASTSGSTDTQYF. The CDR3 nucleotides are TGCAGTGCCAGTACTAGCGGTAGCACAGATACGCAGTATTTT. This chain joins TRBV20-1 and TRBJ2-3; 8 bases are shared with TRBD2. CDR1 is DFQATT, CDR2 SNEGSKA, per germline (reference sequence). Trimming at V came to 6 bases and at J to 0 bases, leaving 5 bases not matched to a gene. CDR3 length: 14 amino acids.

J is TRBJ1-1 and V is TRBV19, with TRBD1 as a possible D gene (5 bases). The CDR3 is made up of 14 amino acids. V lost 6 bases and J lost 1, with 12 bases in between. Per germline, CDR1 LNHDA and CDR2 SQIVND (reference sequence). CDR3 coding DNA: TGTGCCAGTAGGGTACAGGATACGAACACTGAAGCTTTCTTT. Its protein product is CASRVQDTNTEAFF.

This clone was picked up one time. The V call is TRBV5-1, the J call TRBJ2-1; 12 nucleotides match TRBD2. The CDR3 contains 17 residues. V was clipped by 0 bases and J by 4 bases; unmatched bases: 5. Germline V gene lookup returns CDR1 SGHRS and CDR2 YFSETQ. The DNA of the CDR3 is TGCGCCAGCAGCTTGGCTCTAGCGGGAGGGTCTTACAATGAGCAGTTCTTC. The encoded protein is CASSLALAGGSYNEQFF. The variable domain in full, completed from reference TRBV5-1 and TRBJ2-1, reads KAGVTQTPRYLIKTRGQQVTLSCSPISGHRSVSWYQQTPGQGLQFLFEYFSETQRNKGNFPGRFSGRQFSNSRSEMNVSTLELGDSALYLCASSLALAGGSYNEQFFGPGTRLTVL.

The V call is TRBV6-5, the J call TRBJ2-1, with D uncertain. The CDR3 runs 14 residues. Germline values: CDR1 MNHEY, CDR2 SVGAGI. Trimming left V 7 bases short and J 2 bases short, with 12 bases between. The CDR3: CASTGGSTYNEQFF. The CDR3 nucleotides are TGTGCCAGCACTGGCGGTTCTACCTACAATGAGCAGTTCTTC.

J is TRBJ2-2 and V is TRBV11-3, with D unresolved. The CDR3 runs to 13 residues. Deletions cut 5 bases from V and 1 base from J, with 5 bases between. Germline CDR1 and CDR2: SGHNT and YENEEA. The CDR3: CASSPGNTGELFF. The CDR3 region has the DNA TGTGCCAGCAGCCCAGGGAACACCGGGGAGCTGTTTTTT.

This clone was observed a single time. V usage is TRBV6-6 and J usage is TRBJ2-7, with 8 bases that match TRBD1. V dropped 6 bases and J dropped 4; count of bases not matched to a gene: 11. CDR1 is MNHNY and CDR2 is SVGAGI in the germline V gene (reference sequence). CDR3 length equals 15 residues. The CDR3 sequence is CASSSAGGRVYEQYF. CDR3 in DNA: TGTGCCAGCAGCTCAGCAGGGGGCCGCGTTTACGAGCAGTACTTC.

This clone was seen only once. The chain couples TRBV12-5 to TRBJ2-7; D is undetermined. V lost 2 bases and J 2 bases, leaving 7 bases between the germline ends. CDR3 length: 13 residues. Germline V gives CDR1 LGHNT, CDR2 FRNRAP. CDR3 loop: CASGLWRTYEQYF. The CDR3 nucleotides are TGTGCTAGTGGTTTGTGGAGAACCTACGAGCAGTACTTC.

The chain carries TRBV27 and TRBJ2-2; the D is unclear. From germline, CDR1 is MNHEY and CDR2 SMNVEV (reference sequence). With 8 bases removed from V and 5 bases from J, the gap between germline ends came to 9 bases. The CDR3 length is 12 residues. For the CDR3, the DNA is TGTGCCAGCTATACTCGAACCGGGGAGCTGTTTTTT. It translates to CASYTRTGELFF.

This chain uses TRBV6-5 with TRBJ1-5; perhaps TRBD1 as D (6 bases). Deletions cut 8 bases from V and 7 bases from J, with 15 bases between. The CDR3 spans 13 residues. The germline V gene has CDR1 MNHEY and CDR2 SVGAGI. The CDR3 sequence is CASGNSGGQPQHF. The CDR3 DNA is TGTGCCAGCGGCAACAGCGGGGGCCAGCCCCAGCATTTT.

The rearrangement uses TRBV4-2 and TRBJ1-4; 7 bases are shared with TRBD1. Germline V gene data show CDR1 as LGHNA and CDR2 as YNFKEQ. This CDR3 is 16 amino acids long. J gave up 5 bases and V 0 bases, and 6 bases lay outside the gene matches. The CDR3 nucleotides are TGTGCCAGCAGCCAAGATGGAGGCAGGGGGAATGAAAAACTGTTTTTT. Residues: CASSQDGGRGNEKLFF.

The chain couples TRBV30 to TRBJ1-2; TRBD1 agrees at 8 bases. The trim removed 5 bases at V and 4 bases at J, leaving 6 bases unmatched. CDR3 length equals 13 residues. Germline-derived CDR1 and CDR2 are GTSNPN and SVGIG (reference sequence). CDR3 protein: CAWRGQGGYGYTF. CDR3 in DNA: TGTGCCTGGCGAGGACAGGGTGGCTATGGCTACACCTTC.

Here the CDR3 reads CASSQTGGGTEAFF. The DNA of the CDR3 is TGTGCCAGCAGCCAGACAGGGGGTGGAACTGAAGCTTTCTTT. The chain is built from TRBV5-4 and TRBJ1-1; 9 bases line up with TRBD1. Germline V gene sequence: CDR1 SGHNT, CDR2 YYREEE (reference sequence). The CDR3 has 14 amino acids. With 4 bases clipped from V and 5 bases from J, the junction kept 6 bases outside the gene matches. The entire variable domain, with the rest obtained from reference TRBV5-4 and TRBJ1-1, is as follows: ETGVTQSPTHLIKTRGQQVTLRCSSQSGHNTVSWYQQALGQGPQFIFQYYREEENGRGNFPPRFSGLQFPNYSSELNVNALELDDSALYLCASSQTGGGTEAFFGQGTRLTVV.

The chain is built from TRBV5-1 and TRBJ1-2; D unresolved. The germline gives CDR1 SGHRS, CDR2 YFSETQ. V was clipped by 0 bases and J by 4 bases, with 16 bases between them. This CDR3 comprises 16 residues. CDR3 in DNA: TGCGCCAGCAGCTTGGGAGGACTCCGCGAGGCCTATGGCTACACCTTC. It is translated as CASSLGGLREAYGYTF.

This clone was recorded a few times. For the CDR3, the DNA is TGTGCCAGCAGGGGTAGCGGGAGCGAGCAGTACTTC. It encodes CASRGSGSEQYF. The chain couples TRBV7-3 to TRBJ2-7; 9 positions agree with TRBD2. The CDR3 sequence is 12 residues long. V was clipped by 6 bases and J by 6 bases; unmatched bases: 3. The germline CDR1 and CDR2 sequences are SGHTA and FQGTGA.

This chain joins TRBV10-1 and TRBJ2-1; 8 nucleotides line up with TRBD2. With V trimmed by 6 bases and J by 5 bases, 9 bases remained unmatched. Germline loops: CDR1 WNHNN, CDR2 SYGVQD (reference sequence). CDR3 length equals 15 residues. CDR3: CASSLTSAKNNEQFF. CDR3 nucleotides: TGCGCCAGCAGCTTGACTAGCGCGAAAAACAATGAGCAGTTCTTC.

The chain couples TRBV3-1 (or the pseudogene TRBV3-2) to TRBJ2-7; TRBD2 agrees at 12 bases. J was trimmed by 3 bases and V by 1 base; bases with no gene match: 1. The CDR3 loop spans 15 amino acids. Per germline, CDR1 LGHDT and CDR2 YNNKEL (reference sequence). The CDR3 nucleotides read TGTGCCAGCAGCCAAGGGACTAGCGGGGTCTACGAGCAGTACTTC. Amino acid sequence: CASSQGTSGVYEQYF.

This chain joins TRBV30 and TRBJ1-2; 10 nucleotides agree with TRBD1. This CDR3 region has 14 residues. Germline V gene data show CDR1 as GTSNPN and CDR2 as SVGIG (reference sequence). V lost 2 bases and J lost 7; bases outside the gene matches: 7. CDR3 DNA: TGTGCCTGGAGTTTGACAGGGGGCGCGGGTGGCTACACCTTC. Its translation is CAWSLTGGAGGYTF.

This rearrangement joins TRBV5-1 to TRBJ2-7, with D tentatively TRBD2 (6 bases). Trimming took 2 bases from V and 6 from J, leaving 15 bases between them. Germline V gene lookup returns CDR1 SGHRS and CDR2 YFSETQ. This CDR3 comprises 14 residues. CDR3: CASSFWRAAGEQYF. CDR3 DNA sequence: TGCGCCAGCAGCTTCTGGAGGGCCGCGGGCGAGCAGTACTTC. The complete variable domain, with remaining parts taken from reference TRBV5-1 and TRBJ2-7, reads KAGVTQTPRYLIKTRGQQVTLSCSPISGHRSVSWYQQTPGQGLQFLFEYFSETQRNKGNFPGRFSGRQFSNSRSEMNVSTLELGDSALYLCASSFWRAAGEQYFGPGTRLTVT.

V and J are TRBV7-2 and TRBJ2-7; 8 positions match TRBD2. There are 16 residues in the CDR3. Germline V gives CDR1 SGHTA, CDR2 FQGNSA. J gave up 3 bases and V 2 bases, and 9 bases lay outside the gene matches. The DNA for the CDR3 is TGTGCCAGCAGCTTAACACCGGGACTAGTACACTACGAGCAGTACTTC. Amino acids: CASSLTPGLVHYEQYF.

This clone was counted at least ten times. The V and J genes are TRBV5-1 and TRBJ1-1; maybe TRBD1 (6 bases). Germline V gives CDR1 SGHRS, CDR2 YFSETQ. The V gene lost 4 bases and the J gene lost 0 bases, with 10 bases spanning the gap. The CDR3 length is 14 residues. The CDR3 sequence: CASSPDRVNTEAFF. The CDR3 DNA is TGCGCCAGCAGCCCGGACAGAGTGAACACTGAAGCTTTCTTT.

CDR3 nucleotide sequence: TGTGCCAGTAGTACGGACACCACGAGCTATGGCTACACCTTC. Protein product: CASSTDTTSYGYTF. The chain has TRBV19 and TRBJ1-2; tentative D call: TRBD1 (5 bases). V lost 4 bases, J lost 4 bases, and 13 bases lay in between. CDR1 is LNHDA and CDR2 is SQIVND in the germline V gene (reference sequence). CDR3 length: 14 residues.